The 13 T cell receptor beta chains below were found in one sample sequenced in a study of response to subunit inactivated influenza vaccine. TCRdb re-derived calls from the RT-PCR reads in MiXCR, one entry per CDR3 protein. The repertoire consists of 500,000 to 600,000 distinct CDR3 sequences, with roughly 15% occurring once and the leading ten covering 11%. Sequencing was performed on PBMCs from blood, taken about 13 days after vaccination. Every receptor here comes from a man in his fifties or sixties who received an inactivated influenza vaccine.

In its sample, this clonotype was seen a few times. A read error may be the cause here, since a much bigger clone is one base away. The genes are TRBV12-3 or TRBV12-4 and TRBJ2-1, with TRBD2 matching 12 bases. V was pared by 5 bases and J by 6 bases, with 5 bases of the junction left unmatched. The CDR3 is 15 amino acids. For the CDR3, the DNA is TGTGCCAGCAGTCCCCTAGCGGGGGGGCTCAATGAGCAGTTCTTC. Its protein is CASSPLAGGLNEQFF.

The rearrangement links TRBV12-3 or TRBV12-4 to TRBJ2-1, with 16 bases aligning to TRBD2. V dropped 5 bases and J dropped 6; count of bases not matched to a gene: 16. CDR3 length: 20 residues. CDR3 protein: CASSRYPGLAGGQRGNEQFF. The DNA for the CDR3 is TGTGCCAGCAGTAGATACCCGGGACTAGCGGGGGGGCAAAGAGGCAATGAGCAGTTCTTC.

The chain links TRBV4-3 to TRBJ2-1; 7 bases map to TRBD1. This CDR3 has 16 amino acids. With V trimmed by 1 base and J by 1 base, 4 bases remained unmatched. Germline V lookup: CDR1 LGHNA, CDR2 YSLEER. CDR3 residues: CASSQVDRPSYNEQFF. As DNA, the CDR3 is TGCGCCAGCAGCCAAGTGGACAGGCCATCCTACAATGAGCAGTTCTTC.

This rearrangement joins TRBV6-1 to TRBJ1-6; the D gene is possibly TRBD1 (6 bases). This CDR3 has 15 amino acids. V lost 2 bases and J 10 bases, leaving 15 bases between the germline ends. Germline V CDR1 and CDR2: MNHNS, SASEGT. This chain's CDR3 is CASSEIRAGASPLHF. The CDR3 nucleotides read TGTGCCAGCAGTGAAATAAGGGCAGGGGCCTCACCCCTCCACTTT.

This chain uses TRBV14 with TRBJ1-2, with D unresolved. V lost 1 base, J lost 8 bases, and 11 bases lay in between. This CDR3 spans 13 amino acids. Germline CDR1 is SGHDN and CDR2 is FVKESK. The CDR3 coding sequence is TGTGCCAGCAGCCAAGTTGTGTCCTTAGGCTACACCTTC. This sequence encodes CASSQVVSLGYTF.

The chain carries TRBV3-1 and TRBJ2-7, with no clear D. CDR3 length: 14 residues. Trimming took 0 bases from V and 3 from J, leaving 9 bases between them. Germline V gene sequence: CDR1 LGHDT, CDR2 YNNKEL (reference sequence). DNA of the CDR3: TGTGCCAGCAGCCAAGATCGGGCAAACTACGAGCAGTACTTC. Protein sequence: CASSQDRANYEQYF.

This chain joins TRBV3-1 and TRBJ1-3, with 7 bases matching TRBD1. CDR3 length: 15 amino acids. Germline CDR1 and CDR2: LGHDT and YNNKEL (reference sequence). V shed 5 bases, J shed 2 bases, and the junction held 6 bases outside the gene matches. In DNA, the CDR3 is TGTGCCAGCAGCTTTAACAGGGGAACTGGAAACACCATATATTTT. It encodes CASSFNRGTGNTIYF.

CDR3 coding DNA: TGTGCCAGCAGAGGGTGGCGGGAGGACTATGGCTACACCTTC. It yields the protein CASRGWREDYGYTF. V and J are TRBV6-1 and TRBJ1-2; no definite D call. The V end was cut by 6 bases, the J end by 3 bases, with 14 bases between. The V gene's germline CDR1 is MNHNS and CDR2 SASEGT. The CDR3 is made up of 14 amino acids.

The chain carries TRBV9 and TRBJ2-5; 7 bases match TRBD1. J was trimmed by 3 bases and V by 4 bases; bases with no gene match: 18. CDR1 is SGDLS, CDR2 YYNGEE, per germline. CDR3 length: 18 residues. In nucleotides, the CDR3 is TGTGCCAGCAGCCCCTCCTCCCCCGGACAGGTTAAGGAAGAGACCCAGTACTTC. It encodes CASSPSSPGQVKEETQYF.

There are a few counts of this clonotype. CDR3 residues: CASSFLPHNEQFF. The CDR3 nucleotides read TGTGCCAGCAGCTTTCTCCCCCACAATGAGCAGTTCTTC. The chain joins TRBV5-5 to TRBJ2-1; no clear D. The V gene lost 2 bases and the J gene lost 5 bases, with 8 bases spanning the gap. Germline V gene sequence: CDR1 SGHKS, CDR2 YYEKEE (reference sequence). CDR3 length equals 13 residues. Using reference TRBV5-5 and TRBJ2-1 for the parts outside the CDR3, the full variable domain is DAGVTQSPTHLIKTRGQQVTLRCSPISGHKSVSWYQQVLGQGPQFIFQYYEKEERGRGNFPDRFSARQFPNYSSELNVNALLLGDSALYLCASSFLPHNEQFFGPGTRLTVL.

This clonotype was observed many times. This chain's CDR3 is CAIKEGPTSYEQYF. CDR3 sequence (DNA): TGTGCCATCAAGGAGGGGCCCACCTCCTACGAGCAGTACTTC. This chain links TRBV10-3 with TRBJ2-7; possible D gene TRBD2, 6 bases. Germline V CDR1 and CDR2: ENHRY, SYGVKD. Trimming shortened V by 7 bases and J by 0 bases, and 13 bases separated the two germline ends. The CDR3 runs to 14 residues.

In its sample, this clonotype was seen a few times. This chain joins TRBV20-1 and TRBJ2-3; weak D call: TRBD2 (7 bases). CDR3 length equals 14 residues. V lost 7 bases and J lost 8, with 22 bases in between. Germline V gives CDR1 DFQATT, CDR2 SNEGSKA (reference sequence). CDR3 DNA: TGCAGTGTCTGGAGGACAGCTGCTAGCGGTACGCAGTATTTT. This translates into CSVWRTAASGTQYF.

This clonotype was found a few times. The genes are TRBV30 and TRBJ1-2; a possible D gene is TRBD1 (6 bases). CDR1 is GTSNPN and CDR2 is SVGIG in the germline V gene (reference sequence). This CDR3 spans 15 amino acids. V lost 3 bases to trimming and J lost 7 bases, with 21 bases between them. This chain's CDR3 is CAWRQGPSPISGYTF. The CDR3, as DNA: TGTGCCTGGAGACAGGGTCCCTCCCCAATTTCTGGCTACACCTTC.